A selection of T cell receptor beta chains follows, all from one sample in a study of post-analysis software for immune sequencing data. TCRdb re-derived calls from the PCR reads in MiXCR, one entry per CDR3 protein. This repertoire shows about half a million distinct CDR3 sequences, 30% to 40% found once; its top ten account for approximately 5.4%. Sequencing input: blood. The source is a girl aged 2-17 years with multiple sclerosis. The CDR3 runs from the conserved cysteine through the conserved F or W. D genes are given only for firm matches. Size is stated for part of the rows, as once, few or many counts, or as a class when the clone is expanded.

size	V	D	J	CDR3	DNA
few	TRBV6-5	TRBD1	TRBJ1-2	CASSYSGGQHGYTF	TGTGCCAGCAGTTACAGCGGGGGACAGCATGGCTACACCTTC
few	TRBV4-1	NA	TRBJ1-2	CASSQERGARNYGYTF	TGCGCCAGCAGCCAAGAACGAGGAGCCCGGAACTATGGCTACACCTTC
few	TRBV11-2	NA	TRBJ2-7	CASLSRGAHYEQYF	TGTGCCAGCCTAAGTCGGGGGGCCCACTACGAGCAGTACTTC
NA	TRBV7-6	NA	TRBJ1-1	CASSLSGRGTEAFF	TGTGCCAGCAGCTTATCGGGGCGGGGGACTGAAGCTTTCTTT
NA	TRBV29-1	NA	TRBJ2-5	CSVEDPHGGREETQYF	TGCAGCGTTGAAGATCCCCACGGGGGGCGAGAAGAGACCCAGTACTTC
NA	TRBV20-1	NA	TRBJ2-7	CSASGGLPRDEQYF	TGCAGTGCTAGCGGGGGTTTGCCCCGGGACGAGCAGTACTTC
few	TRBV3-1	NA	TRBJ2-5	CASSPAVGQETQYF	TGTGCCAGCAGCCCGGCTGTTGGGCAAGAGACCCAGTACTTC
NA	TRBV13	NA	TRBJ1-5	CASSTQGMPQHF	TGTGCCAGCAGCACCCAGGGGATGCCCCAGCATTTT
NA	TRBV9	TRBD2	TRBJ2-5	CASSGEGLDVYPPETQYF	TGTGCCAGCAGCGGGGAGGGACTAGATGTTTATCCTCCGGAGACCCAGTACTTC
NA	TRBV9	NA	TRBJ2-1	CASSLNWGFDEQFF	TGTGCCAGCAGCTTAAATTGGGGGTTTGATGAGCAGTTCTTC
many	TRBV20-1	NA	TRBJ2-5	CSARERGGGAETQYF	TGCAGTGCTAGAGAAAGAGGCGGAGGGGCTGAGACCCAGTACTTC
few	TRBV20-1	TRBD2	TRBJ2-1	CSASGRGGKNEQFF	TGCAGTGCTAGCGGGCGGGGGGGTAAGAATGAGCAGTTCTTC
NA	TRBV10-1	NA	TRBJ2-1	CARGGRGSHNEQFF	TGCGCCAGGGGGGGGCGGGGATCCCACAATGAGCAGTTCTTC
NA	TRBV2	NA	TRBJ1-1	CASNRISEAFF	TGTGCCAGTAACAGGATATCTGAAGCTTTCTTT
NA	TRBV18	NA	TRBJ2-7	CASSLSRDGYYEQYF	TGTGCCAGCTCACTTTCCCGGGACGGGTACTACGAGCAGTACTTC
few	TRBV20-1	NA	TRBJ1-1	CSASLLRDAFF	TGCAGTGCTAGTTTACTAAGGGACGCTTTCTTT
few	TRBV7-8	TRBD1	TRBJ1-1	CASSPLAGQGATEAFF	TGTGCCAGCTCCCCCCTGGCCGGACAGGGGGCAACTGAAGCTTTCTTT
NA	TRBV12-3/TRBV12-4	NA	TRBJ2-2	CASRKGTPGGELFF	TGTGCCAGCAGGAAAGGGACTCCCGGCGGGGAGCTGTTTTTT
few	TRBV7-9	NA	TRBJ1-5	CASSSEQDGQPQHF	TGTGCCAGCAGCTCGGAACAGGACGGTCAGCCCCAGCATTTT
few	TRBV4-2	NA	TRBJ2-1	CASSQDRKNEQFF	TGTGCCAGCAGCCAAGATAGGAAGAATGAGCAGTTCTTC
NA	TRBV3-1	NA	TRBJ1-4	CASSQDLRGWEKLFF	TGTGCCAGCAGCCAAGACCTACGGGGCTGGGAAAAACTGTTTTTT
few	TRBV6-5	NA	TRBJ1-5	CASSYSPVGPQHF	TGTGCCAGCAGTTACTCCCCCGTCGGGCCCCAGCATTTT
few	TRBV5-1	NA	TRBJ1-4	CASSLTDNEKLFF	TGCGCCAGCAGCCTCACAGATAATGAAAAACTGTTTTTT
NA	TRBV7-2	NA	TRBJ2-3	CASSHRPRPTWGSDTQYF	TGTGCCAGCAGCCATCGCCCCCGCCCTACCTGGGGCTCAGATACGCAGTATTTT
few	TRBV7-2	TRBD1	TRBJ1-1	CASSLDHRGKAFF	TGTGCCAGCAGCTTAGACCACAGGGGCAAAGCTTTCTTT
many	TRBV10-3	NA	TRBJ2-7	CAIRETGYEQYF	TGTGCCATCAGAGAAACAGGGTACGAGCAGTACTTC
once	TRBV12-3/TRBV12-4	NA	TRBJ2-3	CASSLSVSSTDTRYF	TGTGCCAGCAGTTTATCGGTCAGTTCCACAGATACGCGGTATTTT
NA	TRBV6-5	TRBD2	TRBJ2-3	CASSSLAGGYTDTQYF	TGTGCCAGCAGTTCACTAGCGGGGGGTTACACAGATACGCAGTATTTT
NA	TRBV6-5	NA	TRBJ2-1	CASSSATDPTPFF	TGTGCCAGCAGTTCTGCAACTGACCCGACCCCGTTCTTC
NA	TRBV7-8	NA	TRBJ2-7	CASSPRTTARGPYEQYF	TGTGCCAGCAGCCCTCGGACTACAGCGAGGGGGCCCTACGAGCAGTACTTC
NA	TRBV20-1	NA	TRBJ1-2	CSARGGQRGYTF	TGCAGTGCTAGAGGGGGACAAAGAGGCTACACCTTC
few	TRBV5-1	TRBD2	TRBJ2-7	CASSIAGGSVYEQYF	TGCGCCAGCAGCATCGCCGGGGGGTCAGTCTACGAGCAGTACTTC
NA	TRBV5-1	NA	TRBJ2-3	CASSLVQGTDTQYF	TGCGCCAGCAGCTTGGTTCAGGGCACAGATACGCAGTATTTT
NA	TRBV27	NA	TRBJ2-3	CASRPASTDTQYF	TGTGCCAGCAGACCAGCTAGCACAGATACGCAGTATTTT
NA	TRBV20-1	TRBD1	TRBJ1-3	CSARDWTGGSGNTIYF	TGCAGTGCTAGAGACTGGACAGGGGGCTCTGGAAACACCATATATTTT
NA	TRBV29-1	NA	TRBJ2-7	CSVEDRATGEQYF	TGCAGCGTTGAAGATCGGGCTACTGGGGAGCAGTACTTC
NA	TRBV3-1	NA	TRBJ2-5	CASSQTHQETQYF	TGTGCCAGCAGCCAAACCCATCAAGAGACCCAGTACTTC
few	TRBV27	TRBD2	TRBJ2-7	CASSGLAGDEQYF	TGTGCCAGCAGCGGGCTAGCGGGAGACGAGCAGTACTTC
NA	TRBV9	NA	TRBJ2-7	CASSVGVSYEQYF	TGTGCCAGCAGCGTTGGGGTCTCCTACGAGCAGTACTTC
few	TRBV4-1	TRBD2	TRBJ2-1	CASSLGLAGPSYNEQFF	TGCGCCAGCAGCCTGGGACTAGCGGGGCCCTCGTACAATGAGCAGTTCTTC
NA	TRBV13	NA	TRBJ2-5	CASSLRTTTYQETQYF	TGTGCCAGCAGCTTAAGGACCACCACGTACCAAGAGACCCAGTACTTC
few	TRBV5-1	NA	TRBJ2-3	CASSLSSPTDTQYF	TGCGCCAGCAGCTTGAGCAGCCCCACAGATACGCAGTATTTT
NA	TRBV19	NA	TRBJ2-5	CASMRDGETQYF	TGTGCCAGTATGAGGGACGGAGAGACCCAGTACTTC
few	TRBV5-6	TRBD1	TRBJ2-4	CASSDTGANIQYF	TGTGCCAGCAGCGATACAGGGGCAAACATTCAGTACTTC
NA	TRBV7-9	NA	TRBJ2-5	CTSSLQQGQSETQYF	TGTACCAGCAGCTTGCAACAGGGTCAGTCCGAGACCCAGTACTTC
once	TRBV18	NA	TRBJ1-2	CASSPQGALPTGSDGYTF	TGTGCCAGCTCACCCCAAGGGGCCCTCCCTACAGGGTCGGATGGCTACACCTTC
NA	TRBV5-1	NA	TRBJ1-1	CASSWGGLAGTEAFF	TGCGCCAGCAGCTGGGGTGGGCTAGCTGGCACTGAAGCTTTCTTT
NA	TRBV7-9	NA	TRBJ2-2	CASSPQRDRVNTGELFF	TGTGCCAGCAGCCCCCAGCGGGACAGAGTGAACACCGGGGAGCTGTTTTTT
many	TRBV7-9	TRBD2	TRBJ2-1	CASSFRVTSGGALEFF	TGTGCCAGCAGCTTTAGAGTCACTAGCGGGGGAGCATTGGAGTTCTTC
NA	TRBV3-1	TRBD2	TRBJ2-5	CASSQEVARTSGQETQYF	TGTGCCAGCAGCCAAGAAGTGGCGCGGACTAGCGGGCAAGAGACCCAGTACTTC